This TCR beta chain was recorded in a study of T cells expressing NK-cell markers. The CDR3 loop spans 17 amino acids. Findings of the study overall: Where several donors were concerned, these clonotypes also led the CD3+CD56-NKG2C+ fraction.

UMIs were included in TCR beta cDNA generated by 5'RACE template switching. For each CDR3 protein, TCRdb gives one entry from its re-call of the 5' RACE reads, without DNA. The data include a few hundred thousand distinct CDR3 sequences; the top ten clones carry under 4.5%. Concerning this clonotype itself: Its antigen is as yet unknown.

The chain joins TRBV12-3 or TRBV12-4 to TRBJ2-1; there is no DNA to check the TCRdb D call of TRBD2. The sequencing sample was made of blood T cells: a sorted CD56 or NKG2C T cell subset, CD4+ or CD8+ T cells, or bulk PBMC T cells (not recorded which). This clonotype was sampled from a man in his late teens or twenties in good health. CDR3 protein: CASSQNRGLQGYNEQFF.